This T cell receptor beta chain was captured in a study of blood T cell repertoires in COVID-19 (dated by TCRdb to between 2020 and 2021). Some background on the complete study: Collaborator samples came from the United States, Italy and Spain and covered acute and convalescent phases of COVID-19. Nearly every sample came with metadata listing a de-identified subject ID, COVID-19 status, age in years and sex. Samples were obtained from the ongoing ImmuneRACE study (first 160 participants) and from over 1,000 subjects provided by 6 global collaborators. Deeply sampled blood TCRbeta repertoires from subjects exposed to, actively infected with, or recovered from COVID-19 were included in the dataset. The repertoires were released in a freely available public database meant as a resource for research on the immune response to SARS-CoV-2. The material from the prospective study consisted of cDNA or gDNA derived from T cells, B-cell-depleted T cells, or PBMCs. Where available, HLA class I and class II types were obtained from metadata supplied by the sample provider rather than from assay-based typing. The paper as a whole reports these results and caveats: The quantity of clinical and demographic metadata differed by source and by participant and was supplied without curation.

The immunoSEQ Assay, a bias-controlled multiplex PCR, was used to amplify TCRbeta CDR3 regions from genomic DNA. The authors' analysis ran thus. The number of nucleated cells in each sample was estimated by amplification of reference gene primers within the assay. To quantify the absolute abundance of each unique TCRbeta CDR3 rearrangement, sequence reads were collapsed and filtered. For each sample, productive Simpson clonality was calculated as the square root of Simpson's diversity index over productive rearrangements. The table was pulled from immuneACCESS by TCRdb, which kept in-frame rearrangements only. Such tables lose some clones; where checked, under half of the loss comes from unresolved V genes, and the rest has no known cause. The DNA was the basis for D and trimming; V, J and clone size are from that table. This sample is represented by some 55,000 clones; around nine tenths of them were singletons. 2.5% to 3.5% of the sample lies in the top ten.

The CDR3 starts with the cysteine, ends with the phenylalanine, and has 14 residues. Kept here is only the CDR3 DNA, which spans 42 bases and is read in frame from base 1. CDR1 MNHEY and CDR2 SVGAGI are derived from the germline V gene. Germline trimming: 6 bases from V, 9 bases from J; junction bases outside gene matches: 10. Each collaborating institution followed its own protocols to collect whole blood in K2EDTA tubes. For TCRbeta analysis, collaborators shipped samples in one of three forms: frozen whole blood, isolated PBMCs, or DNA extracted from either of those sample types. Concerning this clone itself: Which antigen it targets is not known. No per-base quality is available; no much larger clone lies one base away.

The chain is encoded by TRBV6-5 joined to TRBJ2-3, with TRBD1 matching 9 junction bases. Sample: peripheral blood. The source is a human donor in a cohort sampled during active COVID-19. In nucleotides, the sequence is TGTGCCAGCAGGGTACAGGGGGCCGGAGCCACGCAGTATTTT. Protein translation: CASRVQGAGATQYF.